The present T cell receptor beta chain was sequenced within a study of a mutant IDH1 vaccine in newly diagnosed glioma (dated by TCRdb to 2020 to 2023). Regarding the research as a whole: Vaccination was initiated 4-6 weeks after radiotherapy alone, or concurrently with temozolomide cycles in the chemotherapy-containing groups. For exploratory analyses, longitudinal TCRB deep sequencing was carried out in approximately 25 treated patients wherever samples were available. Peripheral blood was drawn at six visits: V03 (baseline), V05, V07, V10, V12 and V13. The week-35 safety follow-up was designated visit V12, and the week-47 end of study was designated visit V13. Of the approximately 33 treated patients, around 62% were male and approximately 38% were female, and the mean age was roughly 40 years. Before enrollment, patients had received standard therapy of radiotherapy alone, temozolomide alone, or radiochemotherapy with temozolomide; most received the combination.

About this clone: Its antigen is not yet known. Base qualities are not recorded, but no much larger clone differs from it by a single base.

The time point label here, explained by the study, means: week 47, end of study. Each vaccine dose, consisting of 300 ug of a 20-mer mutant IDH1 peptide in Montanide, was administered subcutaneously with topical imiquimod. Across visits V03 through V10, patients got a total of eight vaccinations, given in weeks 1, 3, 5, 7, 11, 15, 19 and 23. All donors had newly diagnosed IDH1-mutant astrocytomas of WHO grade 3 or 4 that showed loss of nuclear ATRX. The samples were drawn from NOA16, a multicentre, single-arm, open-label phase I trial in Germany that tested a mutant IDH1 peptide vaccine in humans for the first time. The DNeasy Blood and Tissue Kit was used to extract genomic DNA from EDTA blood for TCRB sequencing. V and J lose 4 bases and 1 base, and a span of 8 bases separates them. There are 13 amino acids in the CDR3, from cysteine to phenylalanine inclusive. Only CDR3 DNA is held: 39 bases, read in frame from base 1. The germline V gene encodes CDR1 PRHDT and CDR2 FYEKMQ (reference sequence).

The library relied on the immunoSEQ multiplex PCR assay. The hsTCRB Kit was used according to the manufacturer's protocol to amplify rearranged TCR beta chain sequences. An Illumina MiSeq was used to sequence the TCRB libraries. In the paper's pipeline: The kit vendor's proprietary platform handled demultiplexing, trimming and gene mapping. This immuneACCESS table, as held by TCRdb, lists in-frame sequences with V and J called but not all clones. Of the missing ones, under half trace to an unresolved V gene in checked studies; the others have no known cause. The DNA was the basis for D and trimming; V, J and clone size are from that table. This sample lists tens of thousands of clones; approximately 89% were detected once. Around 0.73% of the sample lies in the top ten. Beyond this particular receptor, the publication reports: PBMC samples for TCRB deep sequencing were selected based on availability. Vaccine-induced immune responses across multiple MHC alleles were detected in about 93% of patients. Changes in the top peripheral T cell clonotypes picked up by TCRB sequencing did not appear to be linked to pseudoprogression. The authors noted that analyses of patient blood samples could not be reproduced because of sample limitations.

The V and J genes are TRBV13 and TRBJ2-7, with the D gene too uncertain to name. This TCR came from a woman in her forties or fifties with glioma. Sequencing was performed on PBMCs, taken from a glioma patient whose treatment included an IDH1 peptide vaccine. Here the CDR3 is given as CASSSGQSYEQYF. The DNA sequence reads TGTGCCAGCAGCTCCGGGCAGTCCTACGAGCAGTACTTC.